This T cell receptor beta chain was documented in a study of beta chain features in type 1 diabetes. Germline CDR1 is SQVTM and CDR2 is ANQGSEA. The CDR3 loop spans 15 amino acids. Reverse transcription of all isolated RNA meant that expressed TCRB transcripts were sequenced. Here immunoSEQ multiplex PCR was the method, and the copy in TCRdb shows in-frame clones only, minus some. The sample yields 900,000 or so clones, 17% seen once. The clonotype originates from a woman between 18 and 30 years old in good health. This chain connects TRBV29-1 to TRBJ2-5, with D possibly TRBD2 on 6 matching bases. TRBJ2-7 explains the end of the DNA better; the J call may be wrong. The sequenced material came from naive CD4+ T cells from blood. CDR3 loop: CSVSIRGGGVPEQYF. The CDR3 DNA is TGCAGCGTTTCAATCCGGGGAGGAGGGGTTCCCGAGCAGTACTTC.